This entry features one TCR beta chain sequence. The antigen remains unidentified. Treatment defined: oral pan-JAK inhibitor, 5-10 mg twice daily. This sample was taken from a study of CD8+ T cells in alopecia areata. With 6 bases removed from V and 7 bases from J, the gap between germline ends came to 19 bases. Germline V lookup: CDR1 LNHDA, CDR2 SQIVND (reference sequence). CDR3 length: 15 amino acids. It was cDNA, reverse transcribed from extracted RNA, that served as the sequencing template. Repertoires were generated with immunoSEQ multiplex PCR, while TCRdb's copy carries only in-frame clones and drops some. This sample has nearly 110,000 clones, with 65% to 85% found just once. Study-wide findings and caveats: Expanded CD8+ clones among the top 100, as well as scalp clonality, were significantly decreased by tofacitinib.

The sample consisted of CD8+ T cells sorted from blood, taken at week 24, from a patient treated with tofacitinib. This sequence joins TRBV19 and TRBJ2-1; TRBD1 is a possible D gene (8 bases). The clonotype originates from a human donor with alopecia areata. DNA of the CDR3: TGTGCCAGTAGCCCCTCGGACAGGGAGGGGAATGAGCAGTTCTTC. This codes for CASSPSDREGNEQFF.